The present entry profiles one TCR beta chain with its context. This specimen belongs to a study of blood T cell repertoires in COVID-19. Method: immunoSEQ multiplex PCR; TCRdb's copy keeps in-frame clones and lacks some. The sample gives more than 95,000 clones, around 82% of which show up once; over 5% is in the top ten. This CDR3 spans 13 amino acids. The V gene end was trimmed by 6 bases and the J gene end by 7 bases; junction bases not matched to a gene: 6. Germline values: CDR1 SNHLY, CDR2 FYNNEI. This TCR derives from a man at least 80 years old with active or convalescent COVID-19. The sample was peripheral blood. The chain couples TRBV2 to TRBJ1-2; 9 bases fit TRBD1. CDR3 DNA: TGTGCCAGCAGCCCACAGGGGGCGGCTGGCTACACCTTC. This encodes CASSPQGAAGYTF.